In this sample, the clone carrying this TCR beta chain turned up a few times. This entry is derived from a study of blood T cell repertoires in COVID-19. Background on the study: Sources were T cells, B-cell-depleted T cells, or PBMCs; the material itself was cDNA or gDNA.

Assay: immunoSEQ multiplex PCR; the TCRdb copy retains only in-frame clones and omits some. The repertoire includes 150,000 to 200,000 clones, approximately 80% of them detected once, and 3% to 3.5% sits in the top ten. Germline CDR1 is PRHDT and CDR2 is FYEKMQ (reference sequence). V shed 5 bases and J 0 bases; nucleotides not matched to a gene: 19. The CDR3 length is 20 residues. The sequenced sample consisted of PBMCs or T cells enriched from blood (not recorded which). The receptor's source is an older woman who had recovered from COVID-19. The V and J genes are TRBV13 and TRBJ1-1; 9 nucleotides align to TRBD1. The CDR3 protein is CASSRLYQTGTGRMNTEAFF. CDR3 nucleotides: TGTGCCAGCAGCCGACTCTACCAAACCGGGACAGGGAGGATGAACACTGAAGCTTTCTTT.